This TCR beta chain came from a study of shared T cell receptors in the human thymus. In this sample, this clone turned up a few times. Germline lookup yields CDR1 MDHEN and CDR2 SYDVKM. The CDR3 has 14 amino acids. J gave up 5 bases and V 8 bases, and 11 bases lay outside the gene matches. Only in-frame clones appear in the TCRdb table, and some are missing; sequencing was by immunoSEQ multiplex PCR. This repertoire shows 500,000 to 850,000 clones, 87% found once; its top ten account for roughly 0.0087%. This sample also belongs to another study, concerning human thymus T cells.

Sequencing input: thymocytes. The TCR was taken from a boy under two years old with a congenital heart defect. This chain links TRBV28 with TRBJ1-1; TRBD1 aligns across 7 bases. Here the CDR3 DNA reads TGTGCCAGCCTAACTTCGACAGGGAATACTGAAGCTTTCTTT. Translating gives CASLTSTGNTEAFF.